This entry lists 8 T cell receptor beta chains sequenced from one sample in a study of blood T cell repertoires in COVID-19. Profiled with immunoSEQ multiplex PCR; TCRdb holds only in-frame clones, not every one. The data hold 150,000 to 170,000 clones, with approximately 85% observed a single time. The specimen was peripheral blood. The receptors shown here come from a man aged 55 to 70 with COVID-19, enrolled during active disease.

The rearrangement joins TRBV6-4 to TRBJ2-1; perhaps TRBD2 as D (6 bases). The CDR3 length is 15 residues. Germline V lookup: CDR1 MRHNA, CDR2 SNTAGT. V was trimmed by 4 bases and J by 0 bases, leaving 10 bases between them. CDR3 sequence reads: CASSVDYVSYNEQFF. The CDR3 region has the DNA TGTGCCAGCAGTGTGGACTACGTCTCCTACAATGAGCAGTTCTTC.

The CDR3 DNA reads TGTGCCAGCAGCTTGGTAGAGCGATCTTACGAGCAGTACTTC. Amino acid sequence: CASSLVERSYEQYF. V and J are TRBV5-5 and TRBJ2-7; D unresolved. Germline V gene sequence: CDR1 SGHKS, CDR2 YYEKEE (reference sequence). This CDR3 spans 14 amino acids. V was trimmed by 0 bases and J by 4 bases, leaving 11 bases between them. The variable domain in full, with the rest retrieved from reference TRBV5-5 and TRBJ2-7, is DAGVTQSPTHLIKTRGQQVTLRCSPISGHKSVSWYQQVLGQGPQFIFQYYEKEERGRGNFPDRFSARQFPNYSSELNVNALLLGDSALYLCASSLVERSYEQYFGPGTRLTVT.

This rearrangement joins TRBV30 to TRBJ2-5; possibly TRBD1 or TRBD2 for D (5 bases each). From germline, CDR1 is GTSNPN and CDR2 SVGIG (reference sequence). Trimming removed 5 bases at V and 1 base at J, with 14 bases between. This CDR3 has 14 amino acids. CDR3 bases: TGTGCCTGGGGGACCGACAGAGTCCAAGAGACCCAGTACTTC. Protein: CAWGTDRVQETQYF. Filled out from reference TRBV30 and TRBJ2-5, the complete variable domain reads SQTIHQWPATLVQPVGSPLSLECTVEGTSNPNLYWYRQAAGRGLQLLFYSVGIGQISSEVPQNLSASRPQDRQFILSSKKLLLSDSGFYLCAWGTDRVQETQYFGPGTRLLVL.

The chain combines TRBV19 with TRBJ1-2, with TRBD1 matching over 9 bases. CDR3 length equals 14 residues. From germline, CDR1 is LNHDA and CDR2 SQIVND (reference sequence). V was clipped by 11 bases and J by 4 bases; unmatched bases: 11. The CDR3 DNA follows: TGTGCCCTTAACCCCACAGGGGGCGTCTATGGCTACACCTTC. Its protein product is CALNPTGGVYGYTF.

The chain has TRBV18 and TRBJ1-1, with 9 bases that match TRBD1. Germline CDR1 KGHSH, CDR2 LQKENI. V shed 5 bases and J 3 bases; nucleotides not matched to a gene: 13. The CDR3 has 17 residues. This CDR3 reads CASSSSQTGTGYTEAFF. CDR3 in DNA: TGTGCCAGCTCATCTAGTCAAACCGGGACAGGGTACACTGAAGCTTTCTTT.

The chain employs TRBV4-3 and TRBJ1-1; the match to TRBD1 covers 8 bases. Trimming at V came to 3 bases and at J to 4 bases, leaving 7 bases not matched to a gene. This CDR3 comprises 15 residues. CDR1 is LGHNA, CDR2 YSLEER, per germline. CDR3 DNA: TGCGCCAGCAGCCACAGGACAGGGAAGGGCACTGAAGCTTTCTTT. As protein: CASSHRTGKGTEAFF.

V and J are TRBV19 and TRBJ1-1; D unresolved. CDR3 length equals 14 residues. Germline-derived CDR1 and CDR2 are LNHDA and SQIVND (reference sequence). Trimming took 3 bases from V and 1 from J, leaving 9 bases between them. The CDR3 protein is CASSITRGNTEAFF. CDR3 bases: TGTGCCAGTAGTATCACACGAGGGAACACTGAAGCTTTCTTT.

The gene calls are TRBV5-4 and TRBJ1-2; 7 bases line up with TRBD1. The CDR3 consists of 16 residues. Germline V gives CDR1 SGHNT, CDR2 YYREEE (reference sequence). The J segment lost 2 bases and the V segment lost 4 bases, leaving 11 bases of the junction unmatched. The CDR3 sequence: CASSPTGGGENYGYTF. CDR3 DNA sequence: TGTGCCAGCAGCCCCACGGGAGGGGGCGAGAACTATGGCTACACCTTC.